The TCR beta chain under discussion was sequenced for a study of T cells in Graves' hyperthyroidism and ophthalmopathy. Clinical symptoms, serum thyroxine and TRAb, thyroid ultrasound and orbital computed tomography together formed the diagnostic basis. This clonotype was picked up many times. Germline CDR1 is SGHRS and CDR2 is YFSETQ. The ends were cut back, 0 bases at V and 4 bases at J, with 10 bases in the middle. The CDR3 runs to 15 residues. RNA transcripts served as the template for amplifying TCR beta CDR3 regions. TCR CDR3 regions were first amplified by RT-PCR with HTBI primers. Each CDR3 protein is one row after TCRdb ran MiXCR on the multiplex PCR reads. The top ten clones hold approximately 13% of a sample with over 400,000 distinct CDR3 sequences, over 12% of them seen once.

The V call is TRBV5-1, the J call TRBJ2-2, with D perhaps TRBD2 (5 bases). Sample: blood. The receptor was isolated from a young man with Graves' ophthalmopathy. The CDR3 loop is CASSLEGVITGELFF. The CDR3 DNA reads as TGCGCCAGCAGCTTGGAGGGAGTCATCACCGGGGAGCTGTTTTTT.